The source of this T cell receptor beta chain is a study of cytomegalovirus exposure and HLA in healthy donors. Whole-study findings and limits: Later genetic work tied a missense DCLRE1C variant to beta-chain V and J trimming.

The PCR employed 60 Vbeta primers together with 13 Jbeta primers. The table came from immunoSEQ multiplex PCR; TCRdb's copy has only in-frame clones and leaves some out. The repertoire holds some 200,000 clones, with roughly 80% as singletons. Concerning this clone itself: Antigen unknown.

The sample consisted of PBMCs. The sequence derives from a female donor in good health and CMV-seronegative.

The CDR3 spells CASKRGHGYTF. For the CDR3, the DNA is TGTGCCAGCAAGCGAGGGCATGGCTACACCTTC. The chain recombines TRBV28 with TRBJ1-2; D gene unclear. The length of the CDR3 is 11 residues. Germline assignment: CDR1 MDHEN and CDR2 SYDVKM. The V and J ends lost 7 bases and 6 bases respectively, with 9 bases between them.